This record looks at one TCR beta chain sequence and its context. Its target is not known. TCR beta cDNA libraries included unique molecular identifiers. One entry per CDR3 protein results from TCRdb running MiXCR on the PCR reads. The sample lists roughly 650,000 distinct CDR3 sequences, approximately 60% occurring once. The sample comes from a study of post-analysis software for immune sequencing data. Study-level background: The cohort encompassed relapsing-remitting, secondary progressive and progressive-relapsing multiple sclerosis disease courses.

General study results and limits: About five TRBV segments occurring more often in patients than controls included TRBV5-6, TRBV5-1 and TRBV20-1.

Germline V gene sequence: CDR1 SGHTA, CDR2 FQGNSA. CDR3 length equals 15 residues. V trimming: 4 bases; J trimming: 1 base; junction bases outside the gene matches: 4. The rearrangement links TRBV7-2 to TRBJ2-5; 9 bases match TRBD2. This clonotype was obtained from a girl aged 2 to 10 with multiple sclerosis. The sample comprised blood. The CDR3 DNA follows: TGTGCCAGCAGCTGGGCTAGCGGGGCCCAAGAGACCCAGTACTTC. Amino acids: CASSWASGAQETQYF.